This T cell receptor (beta chain) is drawn from a study of blood T cell repertoires in COVID-19. Across the whole study: Both acute and convalescent COVID-19 samples were obtained from the United States, Italy and Spain.

Authors' methods: Amplifying reference gene primers gave estimates of nucleated cell counts. Libraries were prepared by immunoSEQ multiplex PCR; TCRdb keeps only in-frame clonotypes and omits some of them. V, J and clone size are those of that table, while D and trimming were read from the DNA. The sample carries some 390,000 clones, 80% to 90% recorded once. This clone was recorded only once. The V gene end was trimmed by 6 bases and the J gene end by 2 bases; junction bases not matched to a gene: 11. This CDR3 spans 17 amino acids. Germline CDR1 is MNHEY and CDR2 is SVGEGT. Sample: PBMCs or T cells enriched from blood (not recorded which). This TCR was sampled from a man aged 30 to 45 who had recovered from COVID-19. V gene TRBV6-2 or TRBV6-3 combines with J gene TRBJ2-2, with 8 bases that match TRBD2. The CDR3 bases are TGTGCCAGCAGCCCTCTTTTAGCGGGGCAAAACACCGGGGAGCTGTTTTTT. Encoded protein: CASSPLLAGQNTGELFF.